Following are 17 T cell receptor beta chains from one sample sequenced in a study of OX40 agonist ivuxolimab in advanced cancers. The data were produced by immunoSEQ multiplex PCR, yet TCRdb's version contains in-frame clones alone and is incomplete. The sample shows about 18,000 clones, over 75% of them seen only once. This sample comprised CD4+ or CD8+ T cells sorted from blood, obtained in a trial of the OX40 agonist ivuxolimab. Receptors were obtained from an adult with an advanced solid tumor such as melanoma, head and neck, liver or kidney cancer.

The CDR3 region has the DNA TGCGCCAGCAGCCAAGGACAGGGGTACTACGAGCAGTACTTC. Amino acid sequence: CASSQGQGYYEQYF. The rearrangement links TRBV4-1 to TRBJ2-7, with 8 bases matching TRBD1. Unmatched junction bases numbered 2, after V lost 1 base and J lost 3 bases. The CDR3 is 14 amino acids. Per germline, CDR1 MGHRA and CDR2 YSYEKL.

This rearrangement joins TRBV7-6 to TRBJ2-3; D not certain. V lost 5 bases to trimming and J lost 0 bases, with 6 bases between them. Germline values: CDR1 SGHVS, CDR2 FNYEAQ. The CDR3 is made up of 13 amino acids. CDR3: CASSPGSTDTQYF. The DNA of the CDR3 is TGTGCCAGCAGCCCAGGAAGCACAGATACGCAGTATTTT.

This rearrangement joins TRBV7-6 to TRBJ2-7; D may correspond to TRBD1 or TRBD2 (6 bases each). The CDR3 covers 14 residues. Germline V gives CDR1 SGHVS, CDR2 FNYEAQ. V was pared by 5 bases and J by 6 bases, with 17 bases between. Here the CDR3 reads CASSRTEGGGEQYF. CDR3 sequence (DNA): TGTGCCAGCAGCCGGACGGAGGGGGGTGGCGAGCAGTACTTC. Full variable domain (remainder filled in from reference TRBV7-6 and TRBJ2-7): GAGVSQSPRYKVTKRGQDVALRCDPISGHVSLYWYRQALGQGPEFLTYFNYEAQQDKSGLPNDRFSAERPEGSISTLTIQRTEQRDSAMYRCASSRTEGGGEQYFGPGTRLTVT.

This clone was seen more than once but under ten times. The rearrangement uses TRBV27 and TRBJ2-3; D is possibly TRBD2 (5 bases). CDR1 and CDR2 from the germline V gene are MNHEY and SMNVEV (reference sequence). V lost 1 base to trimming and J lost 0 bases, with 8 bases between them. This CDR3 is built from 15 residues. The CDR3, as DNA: TGTGCCAGCAGTTTATTGTTAGCGAGCACAGATACGCAGTATTTT. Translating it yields CASSLLLASTDTQYF.

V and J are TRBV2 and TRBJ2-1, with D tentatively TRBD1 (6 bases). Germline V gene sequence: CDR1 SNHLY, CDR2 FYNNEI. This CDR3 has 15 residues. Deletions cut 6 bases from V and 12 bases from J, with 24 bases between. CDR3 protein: CASREPRGGGGTQFF. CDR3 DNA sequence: TGTGCCAGCAGAGAACCCAGGGGTGGAGGTGGGACGCAGTTCTTC. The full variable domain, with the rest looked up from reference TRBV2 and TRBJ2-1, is EPEVTQTPSHQVTQMGQEVILRCVPISNHLYFYWYRQILGQKVEFLVSFYNNEISEKSEIFDDQFSVERPDGSNFTLKIRSTKLEDSAMYFCASREPRGGGGTQFFGPGTRLTVL.

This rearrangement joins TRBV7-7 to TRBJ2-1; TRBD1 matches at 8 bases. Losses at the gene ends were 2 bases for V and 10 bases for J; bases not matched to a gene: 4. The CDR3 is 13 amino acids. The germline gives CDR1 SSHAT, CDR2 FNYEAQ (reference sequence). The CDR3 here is CASSLRQGNEQFF. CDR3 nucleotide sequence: TGTGCCAGCAGCTTACGACAGGGGAACGAGCAGTTCTTC. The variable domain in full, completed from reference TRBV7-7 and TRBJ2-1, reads GAGVSQSPRYKVTKRGQDVTLRCDPISSHATLYWYQQALGQGPEFLTYFNYEAQPDKSGLPSDRFSAERPEGSISTLTIQRTEQRDSAMYRCASSLRQGNEQFFGPGTRLTVL.

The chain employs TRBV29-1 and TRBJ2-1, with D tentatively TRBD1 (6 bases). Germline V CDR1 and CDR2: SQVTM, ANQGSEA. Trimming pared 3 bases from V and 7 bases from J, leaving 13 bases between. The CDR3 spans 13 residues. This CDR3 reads CSVDEGQGNEQFF. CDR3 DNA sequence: TGCAGCGTTGACGAGGGTCAGGGGAATGAGCAGTTCTTC.

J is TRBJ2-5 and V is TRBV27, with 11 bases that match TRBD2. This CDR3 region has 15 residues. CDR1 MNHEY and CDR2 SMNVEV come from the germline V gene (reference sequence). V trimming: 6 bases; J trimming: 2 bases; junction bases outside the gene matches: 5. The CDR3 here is CASRPGLAAQETQYF. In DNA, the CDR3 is TGTGCCAGCAGGCCGGGACTAGCGGCTCAAGAGACCCAGTACTTC.

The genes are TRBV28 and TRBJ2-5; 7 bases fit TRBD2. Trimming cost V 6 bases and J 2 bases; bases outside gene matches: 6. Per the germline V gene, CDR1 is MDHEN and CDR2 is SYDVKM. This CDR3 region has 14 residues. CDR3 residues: CASSPLAEQETQYF. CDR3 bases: TGTGCCAGCAGCCCGCTAGCGGAACAAGAGACCCAGTACTTC.

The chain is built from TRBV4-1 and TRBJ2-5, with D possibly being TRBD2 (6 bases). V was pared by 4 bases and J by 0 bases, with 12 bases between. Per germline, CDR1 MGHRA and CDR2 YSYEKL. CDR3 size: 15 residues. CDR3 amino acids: CASSLGGAYQETQYF. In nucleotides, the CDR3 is TGCGCCAGCAGCCTCGGCGGGGCGTACCAAGAGACCCAGTACTTC.

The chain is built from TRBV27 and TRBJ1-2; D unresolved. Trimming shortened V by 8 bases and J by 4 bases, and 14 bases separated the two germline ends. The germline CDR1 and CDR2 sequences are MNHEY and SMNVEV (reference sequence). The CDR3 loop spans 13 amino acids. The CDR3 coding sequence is TGTGCCAGCGTCTCCCGGTCTGGCTATGGCTACACCTTC. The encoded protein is CASVSRSGYGYTF.

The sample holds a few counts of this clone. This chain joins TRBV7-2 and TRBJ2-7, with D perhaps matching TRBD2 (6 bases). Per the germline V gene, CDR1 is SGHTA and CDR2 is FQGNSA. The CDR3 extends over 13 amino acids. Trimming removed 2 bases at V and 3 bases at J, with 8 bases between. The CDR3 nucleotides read TGTGCCAGCAGCTTACTAGCGAACTACGAGCAGTACTTC. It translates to CASSLLANYEQYF.

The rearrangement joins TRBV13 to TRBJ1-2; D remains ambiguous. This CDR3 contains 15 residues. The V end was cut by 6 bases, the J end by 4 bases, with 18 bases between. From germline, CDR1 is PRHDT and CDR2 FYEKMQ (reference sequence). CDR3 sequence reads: CASSSTRSGAYGYTF. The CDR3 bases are TGTGCCAGCAGTTCAACGCGGTCGGGAGCCTATGGCTACACCTTC.

The CDR3: CSVRLNTEAFF. The CDR3 bases are TGCAGCGTCCGGCTGAACACTGAAGCTTTCTTT. The chain carries TRBV29-1 and TRBJ1-1; D gene uncertain. V dropped 6 bases and J dropped 0 bases, with 5 bases sitting between them. The length of the CDR3 is 11 residues. CDR1 is SQVTM, CDR2 ANQGSEA, per germline.

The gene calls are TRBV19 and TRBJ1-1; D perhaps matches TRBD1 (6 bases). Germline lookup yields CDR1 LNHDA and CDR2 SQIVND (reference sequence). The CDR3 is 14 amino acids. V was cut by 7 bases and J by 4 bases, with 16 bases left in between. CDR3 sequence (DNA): TGTGCCAGTACCCTAGGACAGCCTCTCACTGAAGCTTTCTTT. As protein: CASTLGQPLTEAFF.

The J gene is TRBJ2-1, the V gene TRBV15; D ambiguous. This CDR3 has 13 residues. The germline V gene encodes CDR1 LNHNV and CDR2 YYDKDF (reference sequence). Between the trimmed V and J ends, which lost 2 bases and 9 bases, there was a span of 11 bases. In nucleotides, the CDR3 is TGTGCCACCAGCAGATCCTCCCCGGGTGAGCAGTTCTTC. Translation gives CATSRSSPGEQFF.

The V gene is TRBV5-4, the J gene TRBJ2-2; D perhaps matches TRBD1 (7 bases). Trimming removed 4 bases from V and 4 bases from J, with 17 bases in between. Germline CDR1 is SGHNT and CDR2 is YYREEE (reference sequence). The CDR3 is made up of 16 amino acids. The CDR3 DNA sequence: TGTGCCAGCAGCCCCGTGGAGGGGGCCAGCACCGGGGAGCTGTTTTTT. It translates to CASSPVEGASTGELFF.